This entry describes one T cell receptor (beta chain). Measured with immunoSEQ multiplex PCR; TCRdb has only the in-frame clones, and not every one. This sample has more than 90,000 clones, with around 95% found just once. This specimen comes from a study of technical replicates of blood from a few donors. Germline V lookup: CDR1 MNHNS, CDR2 SASEGT. With 6 bases removed from V and 2 bases from J, the gap between germline ends came to 17 bases. CDR3 size: 15 residues. The receptor comes from a human donor in good health. The sequenced material came from T cells isolated from PBMCs. J is TRBJ2-7 and V is TRBV6-1; D possibly corresponds to TRBD1 (5 bases). The DNA of the CDR3 is TGTGCCAGCAGGCCCCAGGGCATGCTGCCCTACGAGCAGTACTTC. It is translated as CASRPQGMLPYEQYF.